The 25 T cell receptor beta chains below come from one sample, sequenced in a study of beta chain features in type 1 diabetes. Since all of the isolated RNA was reverse transcribed, expressed TCRB transcripts were what got sequenced. Only in-frame clones appear in the TCRdb table, and some are missing; sequencing was by immunoSEQ multiplex PCR. In the table there are 200,000 to 250,000 clones, 27% of which are singletons. Material: central memory CD4+ T cells from blood. Every receptor here comes from a man aged 30 to 45 in good health.

The rearrangement uses TRBV7-2 and TRBJ2-5; tentatively, D is TRBD1 or TRBD2 (5 bases each). This CDR3 is built from 14 residues. Looked up from germline, CDR1 is SGHTA and CDR2 is FQGNSA. V dropped 5 bases and J dropped 2 bases, with 12 bases sitting between them. The DNA for the CDR3 is TGTGCCAGCAGCACCGGGACCGAGCAAGAGACCCAGTACTTC. It specifies CASSTGTEQETQYF.

The CDR3 reads CAWRRYSGNTIYF. The CDR3 DNA follows: TGTGCCTGGAGGAGATACTCTGGAAACACCATATATTTT. V usage is TRBV30 and J usage is TRBJ1-3; no firm D call. V lost 3 bases and J lost 0, with 6 bases in between. The CDR3 is 13 amino acids. Germline V gene data show CDR1 as GTSNPN and CDR2 as SVGIG (reference sequence).

This clone has a single count. This rearrangement joins TRBV7-9 to TRBJ2-2; TRBD1 aligns across 8 bases. Trimming removed 5 bases from V and 14 bases from J; junction bases left unmatched: 10. The CDR3 spans 13 residues. Germline CDR1 SEHNR, CDR2 FQNEAQ (reference sequence). CDR3 nucleotide sequence: TGTGCCAGCAGCGCCCCCGACAGGGGCAGACTGTTTTTT. Protein sequence: CASSAPDRGRLFF.

The chain couples TRBV29-1 to TRBJ2-1; the D gene is possibly TRBD2 (5 bases). The V end lost 7 bases, the J end lost 8 bases, and 15 bases lay between the germline ends. The CDR3 covers 12 residues. Germline V lookup: CDR1 SQVTM, CDR2 ANQGSEA. CDR3 nucleotide sequence: TGCAGCGATGTCAAGGGAGCCCATGAGCAGTTCTTC. The encoded protein is CSDVKGAHEQFF.

The CDR3 loop is CAISDSGQWQETQYF. In DNA form, the CDR3 reads TGTGCCATCAGTGATTCCGGACAGTGGCAAGAGACCCAGTACTTC. This rearrangement joins TRBV10-3 to TRBJ2-5; tentative D call: TRBD1 (6 bases). The CDR3 runs 15 residues. The V gene's germline CDR1 is ENHRY and CDR2 SYGVKD. V was shortened by 3 bases and J by 2 bases, with 13 bases between the two germline ends.

The chain links TRBV9 to TRBJ2-3; tentative D call: TRBD2 (5 bases). Germline lookup yields CDR1 SGDLS and CDR2 YYNGEE. V lost 4 bases and J 3 bases, leaving 12 bases between the germline ends. The CDR3 is made up of 14 amino acids. The CDR3 nucleotides are TGTGCCAGCAGCAGACGGGGTGGGACAGATACGCAGTATTTT. Protein: CASSRRGGTDTQYF. The full variable domain, completed using reference TRBV9 and TRBJ2-3, is DSGVTQTPKHLITATGQRVTLRCSPRSGDLSVYWYQQSLDQGLQFLIQYYNGEERAKGNILERFSAQQFPDLHSELNLSSLELGDSALYFCASSRRGGTDTQYFGPGTRLTVL.

This clone appeared a few times. The J gene is TRBJ2-7, the V gene TRBV30, with TRBD2 identical over 12 bases. Germline CDR1 and CDR2: GTSNPN and SVGIG (reference sequence). V lost 5 bases and J lost 3; bases outside the gene matches: 5. The CDR3 has 14 amino acids. The CDR3 reads CAWQRTSGNYEQYF. CDR3 nucleotide sequence: TGTGCCTGGCAACGGACTAGCGGGAACTACGAGCAGTACTTC.

The chain is built from TRBV7-9 and TRBJ2-5; D gene uncertain. The CDR3 spans 15 residues. The germline gives CDR1 SEHNR, CDR2 FQNEAQ (reference sequence). V was clipped by 1 base and J by 2 bases, with 11 bases between them. Written as DNA, the CDR3 is TGTGCCAGCAGCTTAGTCCCGGCAGGACAAGAGACCCAGTACTTC. It specifies CASSLVPAGQETQYF.

The rearrangement links TRBV29-1 to TRBJ2-6; TRBD1 might be the D (6 bases). Germline CDR1 is SQVTM and CDR2 is ANQGSEA. CDR3 length equals 16 residues. V was clipped by 6 bases and J by 0 bases, with 15 bases between them. The CDR3 region is CSVLNGQTSGANVLTF. The CDR3 DNA follows: TGCAGCGTCCTTAATGGACAGACCTCTGGGGCCAACGTCCTGACTTTC. Using reference TRBV29-1 and TRBJ2-6 for the parts outside the CDR3, the full variable domain is SAVISQKPSRDICQRGTSLTIQCQVDSQVTMMFWYRQQPGQSLTLIATANQGSEATYESGFVIDKFPISRPNLTFSTLTVSNMSPEDSSIYLCSVLNGQTSGANVLTFGAGSRLTVL.

This chain links TRBV18 with TRBJ1-2, with D unclear. The CDR3 runs to 13 residues. Trimming took 5 bases from V and 8 from J, leaving 15 bases between them. Germline CDR1 and CDR2: KGHSH and LQKENI. The chain's CDR3 is CASSAGRLDGYTF. The CDR3 nucleotides read TGTGCCAGCTCAGCCGGGAGATTGGACGGCTACACCTTC.

This clone was detected only a few times. V is TRBV29-1 and J is TRBJ2-2; 9 bases map to TRBD1. The junction had 5 bases not matched to a gene; V was cut back by 7 bases and J by 5 bases. Germline CDR1 SQVTM, CDR2 ANQGSEA. This CDR3 has 13 residues. CDR3 DNA: TGCAGCGGAACGACAGGGGGGACCGGGGAGCTGTTTTTT. Translated, it gives CSGTTGGTGELFF.

This clone was counted only a few times. The CDR3 coding sequence is TGTGCCAGCAGCCAAGCAACTAGAATTTTCTTC. It codes for CASSQATRIFF. The genes are TRBV14 and TRBJ2-1; tentative D call: TRBD2 (5 bases). V lost 1 base and J lost 16, with 11 bases in between. Germline CDR1 SGHDN, CDR2 FVKESK. The CDR3 loop spans 11 amino acids.

The chain is built from TRBV18 and TRBJ1-2; 7 nucleotides match TRBD1. Losses at the gene ends were 8 bases for V and 6 bases for J; bases not matched to a gene: 9. CDR1 and CDR2 (germline): KGHSH, LQKENI. CDR3 length equals 13 residues. The CDR3 bases are TGTGCCAGCCGGGACAGAGGACAAAATGGCTACACCTTC. It yields the protein CASRDRGQNGYTF.

This clone was seen ten or more times. V usage is TRBV28 and J usage is TRBJ2-1; 12 nucleotides match TRBD2. The V gene end was trimmed by 5 bases and the J gene end by 8 bases; junction bases not matched to a gene: 7. The CDR3 contains 15 residues. In germline, CDR1 is MDHEN, CDR2 SYDVKM. CDR3 DNA sequence: TGTGCCAGCAGTCAGACTAGCGGGAGTAGACATGAGCAGTTCTTC. It specifies CASSQTSGSRHEQFF.

This clone was observed a handful of times. V is TRBV11-2 and J is TRBJ2-3; 7 positions agree with TRBD2. Per the germline V gene, CDR1 is SGHAT and CDR2 is FQNNGV. Trimming removed 5 bases from V and 0 bases from J; junction bases left unmatched: 8. CDR3 length: 16 residues. DNA of the CDR3: TGTGCCAGCAGCCGCGGGGGTTATACTAGCACAGATACGCAGTATTTT. Protein sequence: CASSRGGYTSTDTQYF.

The genes are TRBV5-6 and TRBJ1-2; D not resolved. Trimming took 0 bases from V and 7 from J, leaving 4 bases between them. The CDR3 is 11 amino acids. Germline loops: CDR1 SGHDT, CDR2 YYEEEE. This CDR3 is CASSLGVGYTF. CDR3 nucleotides: TGTGCCAGCAGCTTGGGAGTTGGCTACACCTTC.

This clone showed up just a few times. This clone may be a read error of a much larger clone one base away. The chain combines TRBV5-1 with TRBJ2-7; 10 nucleotides agree with TRBD2. The ends lost 0 bases at V and 2 bases at J; junction bases unmatched: 2. The germline gives CDR1 SGHRS, CDR2 YFSETQ. The CDR3 is made up of 15 amino acids. CDR3 coding DNA: TGCGCCAGCAGCTTGGCCGGGACTAGCGCCTACGAGCAGTACTTC. Residues: CASSLAGTSAYEQYF.

There are a few counts of this clone. The rearrangement links TRBV19 to TRBJ2-5, with D perhaps matching TRBD2 (5 bases). Germline assignment: CDR1 LNHDA and CDR2 SQIVND (reference sequence). The CDR3 has 14 amino acids. The V end was cut by 10 bases, the J end by 2 bases, with 17 bases between. Here the CDR3 reads CATAPTGIQETQYF. DNA for the CDR3: TGTGCCACCGCACCAACCGGGATTCAAGAGACCCAGTACTTC.

The chain recombines TRBV2 with TRBJ2-3, with 10 bases identical to TRBD2. V lost 0 bases and J lost 4; bases outside the gene matches: 4. The CDR3 covers 16 residues. The germline CDR1 and CDR2 sequences are SNHLY and FYNNEI. The CDR3 DNA sequence: TGTGCCAGCAGTGAAGCGCAAGCGGGAGGGCCAGATACGCAGTATTTT. Translation: CASSEAQAGGPDTQYF.

This clone was detected once. The V gene is TRBV6-5, the J gene TRBJ2-4; no firm D call. Germline V gives CDR1 MNHEY, CDR2 SVGAGI. The CDR3 runs 13 residues. Trimming took off 2 bases at V and 7 bases at J, with 9 bases between the two ends. The CDR3 bases are TGTGCCAGCAGTTACGATCCCGCGAACATTCAGTACTTC. The encoded protein is CASSYDPANIQYF.

The gene calls are TRBV14 and TRBJ1-1; tentatively, D is TRBD1 (5 bases). Germline V gene lookup returns CDR1 SGHDN and CDR2 FVKESK. V lost 4 bases and J lost 10, with 16 bases in between. The CDR3 runs 13 residues. The CDR3 sequence: CASSRKLQDRAFF. In nucleotides, the CDR3 is TGTGCCAGCAGCCGAAAACTACAGGATAGAGCTTTCTTT. Combining the CDR3 with reference TRBV14 and TRBJ1-1 gives the whole variable domain EAGVTQFPSHSVIEKGQTVTLRCDPISGHDNLYWYRRVMGKEIKFLLHFVKESKQDESGMPNNRFLAERTGGTYSTLKVQPAELEDSGVYFCASSRKLQDRAFFGQGTRLTVV.

This chain links TRBV6-5 with TRBJ1-5, with TRBD1 matching 9 bases. Unmatched junction bases numbered 6, after V lost 6 bases and J lost 6 bases. This CDR3 is built from 14 residues. From germline, CDR1 is MNHEY and CDR2 SVGAGI. CDR3 protein: CASRGQGESQPQHF. The CDR3 bases are TGTGCCAGCAGGGGACAGGGTGAGAGTCAGCCCCAGCATTTT.

This clone was observed a handful of times. The J gene is TRBJ2-1, the V gene TRBV7-2, with TRBD1 as a possible D gene (6 bases). There are 14 residues in the CDR3. Between the trimmed V and J ends, which lost 4 bases and 1 base, there was a span of 8 bases. Germline V gene data show CDR1 as SGHTA and CDR2 as FQGNSA. The CDR3 DNA reads as TGTGCCAGCAGCTCAACAGGGTCCTACAATGAGCAGTTCTTC. Its translation is CASSSTGSYNEQFF.

The V call is TRBV7-2, the J call TRBJ2-5, with TRBD2 identical over 8 bases. This CDR3 region has 14 residues. Germline loops: CDR1 SGHTA, CDR2 FQGNSA. The J segment lost 5 bases and the V segment lost 4 bases, leaving 6 bases of the junction unmatched. Here the CDR3 reads CASSSQLAEETQYF. The CDR3 nucleotides are TGTGCCAGCAGCTCCCAACTAGCGGAGGAGACCCAGTACTTC.

The table lists this clone with a few counts. V and J are TRBV7-9 and TRBJ1-1, with D perhaps TRBD1 (5 bases). This CDR3 has 15 residues. Per the germline V gene, CDR1 is SEHNR and CDR2 is FQNEAQ (reference sequence). V was trimmed by 6 bases and J by 0 bases, leaving 14 bases between them. The CDR3 sequence: CASRHRDGLNTEAFF. Here the CDR3 DNA reads TGTGCCAGCAGACACCGGGACGGGCTGAACACTGAAGCTTTCTTT.